This T cell receptor beta chain originates from a study of resident and recirculating memory T cells in vitiligo. Germline CDR1 reads WNHNN; CDR2 reads SYGVQD (reference sequence). The trim removed 6 bases at V and 2 bases at J, leaving 4 bases unmatched. The CDR3 consists of 15 residues. The method was immunoSEQ multiplex PCR; TCRdb's version includes in-frame clones alone and lacks a portion of them. The data show about 76,000 clones, 92% seen once. The gene calls are TRBV10-1 and TRBJ2-3; 11 bases line up with TRBD2. The source is a male donor with vitiligo. The sequencing sample was made of blood. CDR3 coding DNA: TGCGCCAGCAGCTCGACTAGCGGGATCACAGATACGCAGTATTTT. Residues: CASSSTSGITDTQYF.